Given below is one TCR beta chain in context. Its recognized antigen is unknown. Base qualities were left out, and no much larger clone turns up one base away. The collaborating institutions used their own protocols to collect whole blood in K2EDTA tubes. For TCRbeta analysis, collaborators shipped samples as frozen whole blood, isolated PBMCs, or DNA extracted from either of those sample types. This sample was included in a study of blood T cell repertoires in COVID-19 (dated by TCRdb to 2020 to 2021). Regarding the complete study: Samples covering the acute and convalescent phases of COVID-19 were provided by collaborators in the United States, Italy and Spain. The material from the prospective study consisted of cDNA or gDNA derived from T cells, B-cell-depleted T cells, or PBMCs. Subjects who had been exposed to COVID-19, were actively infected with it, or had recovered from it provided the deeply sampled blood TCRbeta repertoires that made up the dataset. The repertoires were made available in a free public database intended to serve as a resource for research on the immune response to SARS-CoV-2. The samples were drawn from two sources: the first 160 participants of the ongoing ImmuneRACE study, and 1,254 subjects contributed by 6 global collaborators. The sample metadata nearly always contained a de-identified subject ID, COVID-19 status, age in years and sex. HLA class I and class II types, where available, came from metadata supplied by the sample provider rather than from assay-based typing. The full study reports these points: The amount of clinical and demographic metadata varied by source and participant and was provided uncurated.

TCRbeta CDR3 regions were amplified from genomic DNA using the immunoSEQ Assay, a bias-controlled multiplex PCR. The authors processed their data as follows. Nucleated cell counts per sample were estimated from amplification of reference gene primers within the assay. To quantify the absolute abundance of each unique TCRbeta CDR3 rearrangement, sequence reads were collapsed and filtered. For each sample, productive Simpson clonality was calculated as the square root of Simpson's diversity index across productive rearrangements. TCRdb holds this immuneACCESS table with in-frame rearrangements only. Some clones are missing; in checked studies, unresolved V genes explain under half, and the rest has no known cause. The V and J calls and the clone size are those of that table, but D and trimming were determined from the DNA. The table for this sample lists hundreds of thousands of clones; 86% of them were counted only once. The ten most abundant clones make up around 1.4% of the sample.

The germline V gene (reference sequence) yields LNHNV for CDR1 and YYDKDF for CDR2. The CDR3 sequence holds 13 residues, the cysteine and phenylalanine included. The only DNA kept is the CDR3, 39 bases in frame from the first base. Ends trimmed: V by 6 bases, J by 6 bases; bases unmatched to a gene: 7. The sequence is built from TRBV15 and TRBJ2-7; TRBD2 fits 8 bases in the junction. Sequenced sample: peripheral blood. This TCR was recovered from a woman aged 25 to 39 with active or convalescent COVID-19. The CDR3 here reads CATRSGGAGEQYF. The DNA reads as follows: TGTGCCACCAGGAGCGGGGGCGCAGGCGAGCAGTACTTC.